The source of this TCR beta chain is a study of T cells in Graves' hyperthyroidism and ophthalmopathy. Authors of the study amplified TCR beta CDR3 regions from RNA transcripts. The primer set for the first-round RT-PCR of the TCR CDR3 was HTBI. TCRdb re-derived calls from the multiplex PCR reads in MiXCR, one entry per CDR3 protein. The sample consists of roughly 700,000 distinct CDR3 sequences, roughly 15% of them appearing once. This clonotype was seen only a few times. An absence of ophthalmopathy progression within 18 months meant stable Graves' hyperthyroidism. The germline gives CDR1 SGHAT, CDR2 FQNNGV. V lost 5 bases to trimming and J lost 15 bases; unmatched junction nucleotides: 12. CDR3 length: 13 residues.

This sequence originates from a woman aged 18-30 years with Graves' hyperthyroidism. The chain links TRBV11-2 to TRBJ2-1; 8 positions agree with TRBD2. The sample taken for sequencing was blood. The CDR3 loop reads CASSPGTSFGLFF. In DNA, the CDR3 is TGTGCCAGCAGCCCGGGGACTAGTTTCGGTCTGTTCTTC.